This T cell receptor beta chain was documented in a study of control samples from healthy donors and cancer patients (dated by TCRdb to the early 2020s). On this clone itself: Its cognate antigen has yet to be identified. At one end the junction does not follow the germline gene, possibly because of a read error.

In the germline V gene, CDR1 corresponds to SGHTA and CDR2 to FQGNSA. The CDR3 sequence holds 16 residues, the cysteine and phenylalanine included. The kept DNA is CDR3 alone, 48 bases in frame from the first base. The library came from the immunoSEQ multiplex PCR assay. TCRdb mirrors the immuneACCESS table, restricted to in-frame sequences. Some clones are absent from its copies; in checked studies, under half trace to an unresolved V gene, and the reason for the others is unknown. The sample table contains about 120,000 clones; only one count was recorded for about nine tenths of them. The ten top clones hold roughly 3.4% of the sample.

The sequence joins TRBV7-2 to TRBJ1-6, with a tentative D gene TRBD1 over 5 matching bases. Sequenced: blood. The source of this sequence is a man aged 35-49 years in good health. The CDR3 protein is CASARGGSSYNSPFHF. The DNA sequence is given as TGTGCCAGCGCTCGTGGGGGAAGCTCCTATAATTCACCCTTCCACTTT.